Included here is one T cell receptor (beta chain) sequence, with context. Its specificity is unknown. CDR1 and CDR2 from the germline V gene are SNHLY and FYNNEI. V lost 2 bases to trimming and J lost 6 bases, with 11 bases between them. CDR3 length equals 13 residues. This sample was taken from a study of shared clonotypes between healthy human individuals. Researchers ran the assay at a deep level. The protocol was immunoSEQ multiplex PCR, while the TCRdb copy is restricted to in-frame clones and leaves out a portion. The data show approximately 1.5 million clones, approximately 98.5% seen once. General study points: Naive subsets generally had larger estimated richness than memory subsets.

The sequenced material came from naive CD4+ T cells sorted from blood. Subset denoted: CD45RA+ positively selected. The J gene is TRBJ2-7, the V gene TRBV2, with D possibly TRBD2 on 6 matching bases. This TCR came from a young man in good health. The CDR3, as DNA: TGTGCCAGCAGTGAAATTGGAGGGGCCGAGCAGTACTTC. Its translation is CASSEIGGAEQYF. Complete variable domain (other parts from reference TRBV2 and TRBJ2-7): EPEVTQTPSHQVTQMGQEVILRCVPISNHLYFYWYRQILGQKVEFLVSFYNNEISEKSEIFDDQFSVERPDGSNFTLKIRSTKLEDSAMYFCASSEIGGAEQYFGPGTRLTVT.